The 10 T cell receptor beta chains below were found in one sample sequenced in a study of blood T cell repertoires in COVID-19. Libraries were prepared by immunoSEQ multiplex PCR; TCRdb keeps only in-frame clonotypes and omits some of them. The sample includes around 310,000 clones, approximately 87% seen only once; the top ten take under 5%. Sequencing was done on a sample of peripheral blood. The receptor set was obtained from a woman aged 45-65 years with active or convalescent COVID-19.

V usage is TRBV9 and J usage is TRBJ1-3, with D possibly being TRBD1 (6 bases). Trimming shortened V by 1 base and J by 4 bases, and 12 bases separated the two germline ends. The CDR3 extends over 15 amino acids. Germline V gives CDR1 SGDLS, CDR2 YYNGEE. Here the CDR3 reads CASSVQQGYGNTIYF. The CDR3 DNA reads as TGTGCCAGCAGCGTACAACAGGGATACGGAAACACCATATATTTT.

The chain employs TRBV7-9 and TRBJ2-2; the D is unclear. Germline V lookup: CDR1 SEHNR, CDR2 FQNEAQ (reference sequence). The CDR3 contains 13 residues. The V and J ends lost 1 base and 5 bases respectively, with 5 bases between them. The CDR3 region has the DNA TGTGCCAGCAGCTTAGTCAGAACCGGGGAGCTGTTTTTT. Translation gives CASSLVRTGELFF. Filled out from reference TRBV7-9 and TRBJ2-2, the complete variable domain reads DTGVSQNPRHKITKRGQNVTFRCDPISEHNRLYWYRQTLGQGPEFLTYFQNEAQLEKSRLLSDRFSAERPKGSFSTLEIQRTEQGDSAMYLCASSLVRTGELFFGEGSRLTVL.

Comment on this clone: An end of the junction does not agree with germline; a read error may underlie this. This chain joins TRBV7-3 and TRBJ2-2; 15 bases are a match to TRBD2. Per germline, CDR1 SGHTA and CDR2 FQGTGA. The CDR3 loop spans 16 amino acids. For the CDR3, the DNA is TGTGCCAGCAGCTTAGGACTAGCGGGAGGGGGCGGGCAGCTGTTTTTT. Amino acid sequence: CASSLGLAGGGGQLFF. Combining the CDR3 with reference TRBV7-3 and TRBJ2-2 gives the whole variable domain GAGVSQTPSNKVTEKGKYVELRCDPISGHTALYWYRQSLGQGPEFLIYFQGTGAADDSGLPNDRFFAVRPEGSVSTLKIQRTERGDSAVYLCASSLGLAGGGGQLFFGEGSRLTVL.

This chain links TRBV7-2 with TRBJ2-1, with 10 bases that match TRBD1. The V and J ends lost 1 base and 14 bases, in that order; junction bases with no gene match: 5. Looked up from germline, CDR1 is SGHTA and CDR2 is FQGNSA. The CDR3 has 13 amino acids. Written as DNA, the CDR3 is TGTGCCAGCAGCTTAGAAGACAGGGGGCTGAAGTTCTTC. Protein: CASSLEDRGLKFF.

The rearrangement uses TRBV7-2 and TRBJ2-5; 9 bases are a match to TRBD1. CDR1 and CDR2 from the germline V gene are SGHTA and FQGNSA. Trimming removed 5 bases from V and 5 bases from J; junction bases left unmatched: 6. The CDR3 runs to 14 residues. CDR3 region: CASSKDRGDETQYF. Written as DNA, the CDR3 is TGTGCCAGCAGCAAAGACAGGGGGGACGAGACCCAGTACTTC. Full variable domain (missing parts from reference TRBV7-2 and TRBJ2-5): GAGVSQSPSNKVTEKGKDVELRCDPISGHTALYWYRQSLGQGLEFLIYFQGNSAPDKSGLPSDRFSAERTGGSVSTLTIQRTQQEDSAVYLCASSKDRGDETQYFGPGTRLLVL.

Only one count was recorded for this clone. The chain is built from TRBV5-4 and TRBJ1-2; TRBD1 matches at 8 bases. The V and J ends lost 4 bases and 2 bases, in that order; junction bases with no gene match: 4. The germline gives CDR1 SGHNT, CDR2 YYREEE (reference sequence). The CDR3 spans 14 residues. CDR3 in amino acids: CASSVRGLNYGYTF. Here the CDR3 DNA reads TGTGCCAGCAGCGTCAGGGGGCTCAACTATGGCTACACCTTC.

This sequence joins TRBV18 and TRBJ1-1; tentative D call: TRBD1 (6 bases). Trimming shortened V by 8 bases and J by 4 bases, and 14 bases separated the two germline ends. The CDR3 spans 13 residues. CDR1 and CDR2 (germline): KGHSH, LQKENI. CDR3 nucleotides: TGTGCCAGCCACAGGGAAGTGGGCACTGAAGCTTTCTTT. Amino acids: CASHREVGTEAFF.

The chain has TRBV24-1 and TRBJ1-5; TRBD1 aligns across 9 bases. V lost 3 bases to trimming and J lost 9 bases; unmatched junction nucleotides: 8. CDR3 length: 15 amino acids. Germline assignment: CDR1 KGHDR and CDR2 SFDVKD. CDR3 sequence reads: CATSDAQGARGPQHF. In DNA form, the CDR3 reads TGTGCCACCAGTGATGCACAGGGGGCGCGAGGGCCCCAGCATTTT.

This clone was detected a few times. The rearrangement joins TRBV29-1 to TRBJ1-1; TRBD1 agrees at 8 bases. CDR1 is SQVTM and CDR2 is ANQGSEA in the germline V gene. This CDR3 spans 12 amino acids. Trimming took 6 bases from V and 3 from J; bases not matched to a gene: 3. The CDR3 DNA sequence: TGCAGCGTCGGACAGGGTTACACTGAAGCTTTCTTT. Protein sequence: CSVGQGYTEAFF. Full variable domain (remainder filled in from reference TRBV29-1 and TRBJ1-1): SAVISQKPSRDICQRGTSLTIQCQVDSQVTMMFWYRQQPGQSLTLIATANQGSEATYESGFVIDKFPISRPNLTFSTLTVSNMSPEDSSIYLCSVGQGYTEAFFGQGTRLTVV.

This chain uses TRBV3-1 (or the pseudogene TRBV3-2) with TRBJ1-2, with D possibly matching TRBD1 (6 bases). Germline-derived CDR1 and CDR2 are LGHDT and YNNKEL (reference sequence). Between the trimmed V and J ends, which lost 2 bases and 8 bases, there was a span of 18 bases. This CDR3 comprises 15 residues. CDR3 coding DNA: TGTGCCAGCAGCCAAAGGGGGACGGTCGTACAGGGCTACACCTTC. Protein product: CASSQRGTVVQGYTF.